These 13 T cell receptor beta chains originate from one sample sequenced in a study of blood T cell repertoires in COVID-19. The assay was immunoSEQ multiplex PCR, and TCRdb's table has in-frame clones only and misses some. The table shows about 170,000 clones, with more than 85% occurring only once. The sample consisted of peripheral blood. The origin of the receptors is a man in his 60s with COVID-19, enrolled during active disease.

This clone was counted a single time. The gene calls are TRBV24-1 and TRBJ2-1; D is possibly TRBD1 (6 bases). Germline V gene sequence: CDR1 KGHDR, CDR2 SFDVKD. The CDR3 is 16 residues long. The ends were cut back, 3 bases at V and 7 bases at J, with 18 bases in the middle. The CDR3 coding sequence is TGTGCCACCAGTGATCCAGCAGGGGCGTTGTTGAATGAGCAGTTCTTC. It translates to CATSDPAGALLNEQFF.

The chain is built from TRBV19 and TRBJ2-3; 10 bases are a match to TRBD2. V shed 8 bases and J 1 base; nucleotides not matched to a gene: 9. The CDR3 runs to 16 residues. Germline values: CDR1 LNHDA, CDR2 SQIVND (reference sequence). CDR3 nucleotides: TGTGCCAGTTGTAGCGGGAGGATTTCAGGCACAGATACGCAGTATTTT. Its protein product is CASCSGRISGTDTQYF.

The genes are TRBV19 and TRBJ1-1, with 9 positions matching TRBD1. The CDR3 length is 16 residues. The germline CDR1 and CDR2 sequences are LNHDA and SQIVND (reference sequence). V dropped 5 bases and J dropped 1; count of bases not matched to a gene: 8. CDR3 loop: CASSVPPGQGNTEAFF. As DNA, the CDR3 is TGTGCCAGTAGTGTTCCTCCGGGACAGGGGAACACTGAAGCTTTCTTT.

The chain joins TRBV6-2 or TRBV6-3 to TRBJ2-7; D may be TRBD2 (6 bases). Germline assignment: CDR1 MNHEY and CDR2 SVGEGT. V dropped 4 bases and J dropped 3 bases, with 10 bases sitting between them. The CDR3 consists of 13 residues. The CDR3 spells CASSFSGLYEQYF. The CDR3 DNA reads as TGTGCCAGCAGTTTTAGCGGCCTCTACGAGCAGTACTTC.

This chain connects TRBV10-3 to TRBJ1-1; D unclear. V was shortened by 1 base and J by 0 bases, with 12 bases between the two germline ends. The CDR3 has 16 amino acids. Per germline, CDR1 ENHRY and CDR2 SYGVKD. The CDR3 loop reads CAISELAGLMNTEAFF. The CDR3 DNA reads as TGTGCCATCAGTGAGTTGGCCGGACTTATGAACACTGAAGCTTTCTTT.

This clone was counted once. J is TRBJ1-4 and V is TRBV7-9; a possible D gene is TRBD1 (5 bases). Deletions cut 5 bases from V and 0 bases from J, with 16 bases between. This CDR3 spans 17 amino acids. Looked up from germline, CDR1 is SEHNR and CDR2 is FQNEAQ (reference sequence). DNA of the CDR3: TGTGCCAGCAGCCCCCCCGCAGGGATAGCAACTAATGAAAAACTGTTTTTT. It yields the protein CASSPPAGIATNEKLFF.

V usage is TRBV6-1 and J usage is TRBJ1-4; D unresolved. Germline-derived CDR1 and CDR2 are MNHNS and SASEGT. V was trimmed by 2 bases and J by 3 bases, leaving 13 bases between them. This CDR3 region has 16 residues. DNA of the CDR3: TGTGCCAGCAGTGAAATGGAGGGTTCGTCTAATGAAAAACTGTTTTTT. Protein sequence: CASSEMEGSSNEKLFF.

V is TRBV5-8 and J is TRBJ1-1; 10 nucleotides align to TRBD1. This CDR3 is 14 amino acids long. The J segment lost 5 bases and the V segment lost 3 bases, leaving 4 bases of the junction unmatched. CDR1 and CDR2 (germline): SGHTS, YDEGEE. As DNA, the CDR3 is TGTGCCAGCAGCTATCGGACAGGGGGGACTGAAGCTTTCTTT. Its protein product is CASSYRTGGTEAFF.

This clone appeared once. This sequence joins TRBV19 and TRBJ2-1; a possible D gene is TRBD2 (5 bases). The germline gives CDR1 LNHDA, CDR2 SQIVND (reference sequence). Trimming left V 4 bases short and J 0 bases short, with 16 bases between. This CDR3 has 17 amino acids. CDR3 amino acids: CASSRLETTSSYNEQFF. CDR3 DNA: TGTGCCAGTAGTAGGCTAGAGACTACGAGCTCCTACAATGAGCAGTTCTTC.

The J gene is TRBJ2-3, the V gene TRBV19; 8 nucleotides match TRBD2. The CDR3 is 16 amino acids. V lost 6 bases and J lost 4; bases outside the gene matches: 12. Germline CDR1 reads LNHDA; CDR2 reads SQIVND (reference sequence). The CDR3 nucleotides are TGTGCCAGTAGATTGTCCGGGACTAGTGGGGCAGATACGCAGTATTTT. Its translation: CASRLSGTSGADTQYF.

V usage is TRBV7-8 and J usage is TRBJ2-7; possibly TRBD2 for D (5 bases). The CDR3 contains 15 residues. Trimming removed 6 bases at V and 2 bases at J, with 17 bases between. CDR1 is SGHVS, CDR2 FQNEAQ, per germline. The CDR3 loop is CASSFPLPGTYEQYF. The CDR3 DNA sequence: TGTGCCAGCAGTTTTCCTCTCCCGGGGACCTACGAGCAGTACTTC.

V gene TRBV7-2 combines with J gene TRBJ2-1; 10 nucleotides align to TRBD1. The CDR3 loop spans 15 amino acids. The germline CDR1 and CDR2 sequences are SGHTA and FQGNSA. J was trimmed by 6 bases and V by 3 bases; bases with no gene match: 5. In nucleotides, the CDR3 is TGTGCCAGCAGCTTCGGGACAGGGGTCGGCAATGAGCAGTTCTTC. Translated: CASSFGTGVGNEQFF.

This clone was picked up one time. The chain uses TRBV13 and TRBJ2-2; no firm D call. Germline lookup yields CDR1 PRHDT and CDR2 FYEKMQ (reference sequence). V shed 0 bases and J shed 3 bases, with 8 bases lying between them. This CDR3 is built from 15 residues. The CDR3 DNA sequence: TGTGCCAGCAGCTTAGGTGACACATACACCGGGGAGCTGTTTTTT. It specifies CASSLGDTYTGELFF.